Listed below are T cell receptor beta chains from one sample, sequenced in a study of shared clonotypes between healthy human individuals. This table comes from immunoSEQ multiplex PCR, and its TCRdb copy is limited to in-frame clones, with some not included. The profile covers around 690,000 clones, with about 92% appearing a single time and 34% taken by the ten largest. The sequenced sample was memory CD8+ T cells from PBMCs. The receptors were gathered from a man younger than 35 in good health. Some clones in this sample may be carry-over from other donors' samples. Both conserved end residues are part of each CDR3. A D gene is named only where the DNA matches it firmly. Clone sizes are given selectively: once, few, many, or a class where the clone is expanded.

d_gene: TRBD1
j_gene: TRBJ2-2
abundance: NA
v_gene: TRBV7-9
CDR3nt: TGTGCCAGCAGCTTTCGACAGGGTAGGACCGGGGAGCTGTTTTTT
CDR3aa: CASSFRQGRTGELFF

d_gene: TRBD1
j_gene: TRBJ2-1
abundance: NA
v_gene: TRBV6-6
CDR3nt: TGTGCCAGCAGTTACGACAGGGAACCCTACAATGAGCAGTTCTTC
CDR3aa: CASSYDREPYNEQFF

d_gene: TRBD2
j_gene: TRBJ2-1
abundance: NA
v_gene: TRBV10-3
CDR3nt: TGTGCCATCAGTCCCCCGGGACTAGCGGGTCACAATGAGCAGTTCTTC
CDR3aa: CAISPPGLAGHNEQFF

d_gene: NA
j_gene: TRBJ2-7
abundance: NA
v_gene: TRBV7-2
CDR3nt: TGTGCCAGCAGCTTAGCTCGCTACGAGCAGTACTTC
CDR3aa: CASSLARYEQYF

d_gene: TRBD1
j_gene: TRBJ2-7
abundance: NA
v_gene: TRBV29-1
CDR3nt: TGCAGCGTTCAACGACAGGGCGCCTACGAGCAGTACTTC
CDR3aa: CSVQRQGAYEQYF

d_gene: NA
j_gene: TRBJ2-5
abundance: NA
v_gene: TRBV11-2
CDR3nt: TGTGCCAGCAGCCTAGGGCCAAAGGCGTACCAAGAGACCCAGTACTTC
CDR3aa: CASSLGPKAYQETQYF

d_gene: NA
j_gene: TRBJ1-2
abundance: NA
v_gene: TRBV5-8
CDR3nt: TGTGCCAGCAGCTTGTTTGTCTCCAACTATGGCTACACCTTC
CDR3aa: CASSLFVSNYGYTF

d_gene: NA
j_gene: TRBJ1-1
abundance: NA
v_gene: TRBV19
CDR3nt: TGTGCCAGTGGCCGGCCGGGTCGCGCTTTCTTT
CDR3aa: CASGRPGRAFF

d_gene: TRBD1
j_gene: TRBJ2-3
abundance: NA
v_gene: TRBV27
CDR3nt: TGTGCCAGCACCTCGGACAGGGGCCGTACAGATACGCAGTATTTT
CDR3aa: CASTSDRGRTDTQYF

d_gene: TRBD1
j_gene: TRBJ2-3
abundance: NA
v_gene: TRBV18
CDR3nt: TGTGCCAGCTCACGGGACAGGGCAGGGGATACGCAGTATTTT
CDR3aa: CASSRDRAGDTQYF

d_gene: TRBD1
j_gene: TRBJ1-5
abundance: NA
v_gene: TRBV4-1
CDR3nt: TGCGCCAGCAGCCCACAATGGACAGGGGCAATAAATCAGCCCCAGCATTTT
CDR3aa: CASSPQWTGAINQPQHF

d_gene: NA
j_gene: TRBJ2-7
abundance: NA
v_gene: TRBV4-1
CDR3nt: TGCGCCAGCAGCCACGGAGGGGACGTCTCCTACGAGCAGTACTTC
CDR3aa: CASSHGGDVSYEQYF

d_gene: NA
j_gene: TRBJ2-7
abundance: once
v_gene: TRBV4-3
CDR3nt: TGCGCCAGCAGCCAAGGTTTTCGGGGGAGCGAGCAGTACTTC
CDR3aa: CASSQGFRGSEQYF

d_gene: NA
j_gene: TRBJ1-1
abundance: once
v_gene: TRBV11-2
CDR3nt: TGTGCCAGCAGCTCAATTCAGGGTTACACTGAAGCTTTCTTT
CDR3aa: CASSSIQGYTEAFF

d_gene: TRBD1
j_gene: TRBJ2-7
abundance: once
v_gene: TRBV4-2
CDR3nt: TGTGCCAGCAGCCAAGATCTACAGGGGAGCGACGAGCAGTACTTC
CDR3aa: CASSQDLQGSDEQYF

d_gene: NA
j_gene: TRBJ2-3
abundance: NA
v_gene: TRBV7-2
CDR3nt: TGTGCCAGCAGAAATTTGAGGGGCACAGATACGCAGTATTTT
CDR3aa: CASRNLRGTDTQYF

d_gene: NA
j_gene: TRBJ2-7
abundance: NA
v_gene: TRBV7-3
CDR3nt: TGTGCCAGCAGCTCAGAAGGGGTCTCCTACGAGCAGTACTTC
CDR3aa: CASSSEGVSYEQYF

d_gene: TRBD2
j_gene: TRBJ2-3
abundance: NA
v_gene: TRBV28
CDR3nt: TGTGCCAGCAGTTGGCTCCAAGCGGGAGTTAACACAGATACGCAGTATTTT
CDR3aa: CASSWLQAGVNTDTQYF

d_gene: NA
j_gene: TRBJ2-2
abundance: NA
v_gene: TRBV27
CDR3nt: TGTGCCAGTTCTGACAGCCCGAACACCGGGGAGCTGTTTTTT
CDR3aa: CASSDSPNTGELFF

d_gene: TRBD1
j_gene: TRBJ2-5
abundance: NA
v_gene: TRBV30
CDR3nt: TGTGCCTGGAGTACTGACCCGTGGGGGACAGGGGGCGAGCGCGGAGAGACCCAGTACTTC
CDR3aa: CAWSTDPWGTGGERGETQYF

d_gene: NA
j_gene: TRBJ2-5
abundance: few
v_gene: TRBV11-2
CDR3nt: TGTGCCAGCAGCTTGTTCCAAGAGACCCAGTACTTC
CDR3aa: CASSLFQETQYF

d_gene: TRBD1
j_gene: TRBJ2-1
abundance: NA
v_gene: TRBV19
CDR3nt: TGTGCCAGTAGTATTGGGACAGGGTACAATGAGCAGTTCTTC
CDR3aa: CASSIGTGYNEQFF

d_gene: NA
j_gene: TRBJ1-2
abundance: NA
v_gene: TRBV19
CDR3nt: TGTGCCAGTTTGGGGTGGCAGAACTATGGCTACACCTTC
CDR3aa: CASLGWQNYGYTF

d_gene: TRBD2
j_gene: TRBJ2-2
abundance: few
v_gene: TRBV28
CDR3nt: TGTGCCAGCAGTCGGACTAGCGGGAGCTCGGAGCTGTTTTTT
CDR3aa: CASSRTSGSSELFF

d_gene: NA
j_gene: TRBJ2-1
abundance: few
v_gene: TRBV7-9
CDR3nt: TGTGCCAGCAGGCCCGACCTCTACAATGAGCAGTTCTTC
CDR3aa: CASRPDLYNEQFF

d_gene: NA
j_gene: TRBJ2-1
abundance: NA
v_gene: TRBV27
CDR3nt: TGTGCCAGCAGGGAGGGGTACAATGAGCAGTTCTTC
CDR3aa: CASREGYNEQFF